The 20 T cell receptor beta chains presented below share a single source sample, sequenced in a study of CD8 T cells in ankylosing spondylitis. No antigen has been identified for these receptors. A single record per CDR3 protein comes from TCRdb applying MiXCR to the 5' RACE reads. This table has about 210,000 distinct CDR3 sequences, 6% to 8.5% appearing once. General observations from the study: A TCR beta motif of roughly 8 highly homologous variants seemed to mark ankylosing spondylitis blood.

Sequencing used blood, either unsorted or a sorted T cell fraction (not recorded which). These receptors all stem from a male donor with ankylosing spondylitis.

This clonotype has ten or more counts. The V call is TRBV20-1, the J call TRBJ1-1; D is unresolved. The V end was cut by 5 bases, the J end by 0 bases, with 13 bases between. CDR1 is DFQATT and CDR2 is SNEGSKA in the germline V gene (reference sequence). The CDR3 extends over 14 amino acids. The CDR3 DNA reads TGCAGTGCTTGGGCTTTCCCCTTGAACACTGAAGCTTTCTTT. It is translated as CSAWAFPLNTEAFF.

The gene calls are TRBV20-1 and TRBJ1-2; D is uncertain. Germline CDR1 and CDR2: DFQATT and SNEGSKA (reference sequence). With 4 bases removed from V and 6 bases from J, the gap between germline ends came to 15 bases. This CDR3 contains 13 residues. The CDR3 DNA reads as TGCAGTGCTAAGGGTCCGGGTATGAATGGCTACACCTTC. It translates to CSAKGPGMNGYTF.

This clonotype came up many times. The chain uses TRBV7-9 and TRBJ2-7; maybe TRBD2 (6 bases). This CDR3 contains 17 residues. V lost 4 bases, J lost 1 base, and 20 bases lay in between. Germline V lookup: CDR1 SEHNR, CDR2 FQNEAQ (reference sequence). CDR3 amino acids: CASSSLRDRAPSYEQYF. In DNA form, the CDR3 reads TGTGCCAGCAGCTCTTTGCGGGACCGCGCGCCTTCCTACGAGCAGTACTTC.

This clonotype has just a few counts. V gene TRBV2 combines with J gene TRBJ2-7; D gene ambiguous. The CDR3 runs 14 residues. Germline V gene data show CDR1 as SNHLY and CDR2 as FYNNEI. The germline V and J ends were trimmed by 10 bases and 5 bases, with 21 bases remaining between them. The DNA for the CDR3 is TGTGCCACCCGACTGTACACGGTCTTGCACGAGCAGTACTTC. Protein: CATRLYTVLHEQYF.

This clonotype was seen a single time. The genes are TRBV4-3 and TRBJ2-7; a weak D match, TRBD2 (6 bases). Germline V gene data show CDR1 as LGHNA and CDR2 as YSLEER. The CDR3 totals 14 residues. Trimming took 8 bases from V and 4 from J, leaving 18 bases between them. DNA for the CDR3: TGCGCCAGCGCCGCCGGCACGGAGGGATACGAGCAGTACTTC. Protein: CASAAGTEGYEQYF.

This clonotype has ten or more counts. The rearrangement links TRBV5-6 to TRBJ1-5; 9 positions match TRBD1. Losses at the gene ends were 3 bases for V and 7 bases for J; bases not matched to a gene: 8. The CDR3 runs to 15 residues. Germline CDR1 SGHDT, CDR2 YYEEEE. The CDR3 DNA reads TGTGCCAGCAGCTCCCACCGGGACAGGGTCCAGCCCCAGCATTTT. It is translated as CASSSHRDRVQPQHF.

There are a few counts of this clonotype. The junction shows a germline mismatch at one end, possibly a read error. This CDR3 is CASSTFAGQRFTHRRF. The CDR3 nucleotides are TGTGCCAGCAGCACCTTTGCTGGACAACGTTTTACTCACAGAAGATTC. The genes are TRBV11-2 and TRBJ2-7, with D possibly TRBD1 on 5 matching bases. The CDR3 runs 16 residues. Per the germline V gene, CDR1 is SGHAT and CDR2 is FQNNGV.

This clonotype came up a few times. The chain couples TRBV6-5 to TRBJ1-1; the D gene is possibly TRBD1 (5 bases). This CDR3 region has 13 residues. The germline gives CDR1 MNHEY, CDR2 SVGAGI. V lost 2 bases and J 8 bases, leaving 12 bases between the germline ends. The CDR3 region has the DNA TGTGCCAGCAGTTACGGGCAGGGCGTCGAAGCTTTCTTT. Amino acid sequence: CASSYGQGVEAFF.

The chain has TRBV5-4 and TRBJ1-2, with D perhaps TRBD1 (5 bases). CDR1 and CDR2 from the germline V gene are SGHNT and YYREEE (reference sequence). The CDR3 extends over 15 amino acids. V lost 5 bases and J 4 bases, leaving 18 bases between the germline ends. CDR3 bases: TGTGCCAGCAGTCCCGGACAACCATGGAGCTATGGCTACACCTTC. This codes for CASSPGQPWSYGYTF.

The CDR3, as DNA: TGTGCCAGCAGAGGGGATCGGCCCCAGCATTTT. Translating it yields CASRGDRPQHF. The chain couples TRBV6-1 to TRBJ1-5; D may be TRBD1 (5 bases). The CDR3 contains 11 residues. V was shortened by 6 bases and J by 9 bases, with 9 bases between the two germline ends. In germline, CDR1 is MNHNS, CDR2 SASEGT.

This clonotype was seen at least ten times. The rearrangement uses TRBV5-6 and TRBJ2-4, with a possible D match to TRBD2 (6 bases). V was shortened by 7 bases and J by 6 bases, with 11 bases between the two germline ends. Per germline, CDR1 SGHDT and CDR2 YYEEEE. The CDR3 totals 12 residues. The CDR3 here is CASGVGGNIQYF. For the CDR3, the DNA is TGTGCCAGCGGCGTGGGGGGAAACATTCAGTACTTC.

A few counts support this clonotype. This chain links TRBV7-8 with TRBJ1-1; D is undetermined. The CDR3 contains 14 residues. Per germline, CDR1 SGHVS and CDR2 FQNEAQ. With 5 bases removed from V and 7 bases from J, the gap between germline ends came to 17 bases. The DNA for the CDR3 is TGTGCCAGCAGCCTGAGGTTAGGCACAGTTGAAGCTTTCTTT. Protein product: CASSLRLGTVEAFF.

At least ten counts were recorded for this clonotype. J is TRBJ2-1 and V is TRBV6-2 or TRBV6-3, with D hard to call. CDR3 length: 14 amino acids. Germline V gene data show CDR1 as MNHEY and CDR2 as SVGEGT. V lost 0 bases, J lost 6 bases, and 9 bases lay in between. The chain's CDR3 is CASSYSSPSNEQFF. The CDR3, as DNA: TGTGCCAGCAGTTACTCGAGTCCCTCCAATGAGCAGTTCTTC.

In its sample, this clonotype was seen many times. This sequence joins TRBV7-9 and TRBJ2-1, with D perhaps TRBD1 (6 bases). Trimming shortened V by 4 bases and J by 5 bases, and 18 bases separated the two germline ends. Germline CDR1 is SEHNR and CDR2 is FQNEAQ (reference sequence). This CDR3 is 16 amino acids long. CDR3 in DNA: TGTGCCAGCAGCTCCCCTATGTGGCAGGGGCACAATGAGCAGTTCTTC. Encoded protein: CASSSPMWQGHNEQFF.

This clonotype has ten or more counts. This chain uses TRBV12-3 or TRBV12-4 with TRBJ2-4; no clear D. With 5 bases removed from V and 6 bases from J, the gap between germline ends came to 14 bases. CDR3 size: 14 residues. The CDR3 DNA sequence: TGTGCCAGCAGTCTCAAAGGACCGTCAAACATTCAGTACTTC. Its protein is CASSLKGPSNIQYF.

This clonotype was recorded at least ten times. This chain uses TRBV6-1 with TRBJ2-1; TRBD2 might be the D (5 bases). The CDR3 is 14 residues long. V was cut by 4 bases and J by 2 bases, with 9 bases left in between. Germline V CDR1 and CDR2: MNHNS, SASEGT. The CDR3 DNA reads TGTGCCAGCAGTGGGGAGAAACCCTACAATGAGCAGTTCTTC. Protein product: CASSGEKPYNEQFF.

The V call is TRBV6-1, the J call TRBJ2-1; D may correspond to TRBD1 or TRBD2 (7 bases each). Germline V gene lookup returns CDR1 MNHNS and CDR2 SASEGT. CDR3 length: 16 amino acids. V was cut by 0 bases and J by 4 bases, with 13 bases left in between. DNA for the CDR3: TGTGCCAGCAGTGAAGCGCCAGGGGGGGGGTACAATGAGCAGTTCTTC. Protein sequence: CASSEAPGGGYNEQFF.

This clonotype was seen at least ten times. The chain uses TRBV20-1 and TRBJ1-2; TRBD1 is a possible D gene (6 bases). The V and J ends lost 0 bases and 3 bases respectively, with 14 bases between them. The CDR3 loop spans 15 amino acids. Germline CDR1 is DFQATT and CDR2 is SNEGSKA (reference sequence). The CDR3 DNA is TGCAGTGCTAGAGATAGGGGGGATCCCTACTATGGCTACACCTTC. Protein sequence: CSARDRGDPYYGYTF.

This clonotype was detected ten times or more. The chain has TRBV5-6 and TRBJ2-5; possibly TRBD2 for D (5 bases). V was shortened by 0 bases and J by 1 base, with 7 bases between the two germline ends. Looked up from germline, CDR1 is SGHDT and CDR2 is YYEEEE. There are 14 residues in the CDR3. The CDR3 DNA is TGTGCCAGCAGCTTGGGAGGGAGCCAAGAGACCCAGTACTTC. Translating gives CASSLGGSQETQYF.

In this sample, this clonotype turned up many times. The CDR3 DNA is TGTGCCACCAGCAGAGATCCTCAGGGCTCCGGGGAGCTGTTTTTT. It encodes CATSRDPQGSGELFF. The chain links TRBV15 to TRBJ2-2; D may be TRBD1 (5 bases). CDR1 and CDR2 from the germline V gene are LNHNV and YYDKDF (reference sequence). This CDR3 has 15 residues. Trimming cost V 0 bases and J 6 bases, with 11 bases left between them.